A selection of T cell receptor beta chains follows, all from one sample in a study of blood T cells in healthy people across ages. In TCRdb, the 5' RACE reads were re-called with MiXCR into one record per CDR3 protein. The sample holds about 1.4 million distinct CDR3 sequences, approximately 60% seen once. Source material: blood. The receptors here all came from a man younger than 35 in good health. The CDR3 runs from the conserved cysteine through the conserved F or W. Each record gives: clone size, D gene, J gene, V gene, CDR3 DNA, CDR3 protein. The D gene is left open where the match is weak. Not every row has a clone size; where given, it reads once, few, many or a size class.

few	.	TRBJ1-2	TRBV24-1	TGTGCCACCAGTGGGGGGGCCGATTATGGCTACACCTTC	CATSGGADYGYTF
.	.	TRBJ2-7	TRBV4-1	TGCGCCAGCAGCCCAGTGGGGCAGAGCTCCTACGAGCAGTACTTC	CASSPVGQSSYEQYF
few	.	TRBJ2-3	TRBV4-2	TGTGCCAGCAGCCACAGACTAGAAGGCACAGATACGCAGTATTTT	CASSHRLEGTDTQYF
.	TRBD1	TRBJ1-4	TRBV9	TGTGCCAGCAGCGTAGATGGAGGGGGCGAGGAAAAACTGTTTTTT	CASSVDGGGEEKLFF
.	.	TRBJ2-7	TRBV4-1	TGCGCCAGCAGCCAAGAATGGGGGAACTACGAGCAGTACTTC	CASSQEWGNYEQYF
.	.	TRBJ2-7	TRBV5-1	TGCGCCAGCAGCCCCTGGGGTAGCGTGACCTACGAGCAGTACTTC	CASSPWGSVTYEQYF
.	.	TRBJ1-4	TRBV6-5	TGTGCCAGCAAGAGGGCACCTAATGAAAAACTGTTTTTT	CASKRAPNEKLFF
few	TRBD1	TRBJ1-2	TRBV20-1	TGCAGTGCTATAACTCCGGGACAGGGGGCTGGTGGCTACACCTTC	CSAITPGQGAGGYTF
.	.	TRBJ1-4	TRBV15	TGTGCCACCAGCAAGAGAAGATGGACGGGACTTAATGAAAAACTGTTTTTT	CATSKRRWTGLNEKLFF
few	TRBD1	TRBJ2-7	TRBV10-3	TGTGCCATCAGTGAGTCATTTAGGACAGGGGGTAACGAGCAGTACTTC	CAISESFRTGGNEQYF
.	TRBD1	TRBJ1-1	TRBV27	TGTGCCAGCAGTTCACAGACAGGGGGCATCAGAGAAACTGAAGCTTTCTTT	CASSSQTGGIRETEAFF
few	.	TRBJ1-2	TRBV25-1	TGTGCCAGCGGGTGGGGATTTGGCTACACCTTC	CASGWGFGYTF
.	.	TRBJ1-3	TRBV7-9	TGTGCCAGCAGCTTAAAGAACAACCCTGGAAACACCATATATTTT	CASSLKNNPGNTIYF
.	.	TRBJ2-7	TRBV10-3	TGTGCCATCAGACCGGTGTGCGAGCAGTACTTC	CAIRPVCEQYF
.	TRBD1	TRBJ1-2	TRBV6-6	TGTGCCAGCAGTTCCAGGGGGCGATTTTTTAACTATGGCTACACCTTC	CASSSRGRFFNYGYTF
.	.	TRBJ2-7	TRBV20-1	TGCAGTGCTATCTCTCGGAGCCACGAGCAGTACTTC	CSAISRSHEQYF
.	.	TRBJ1-6	TRBV7-9	TGTGCCAGCAGCTCATCCTTTGGGGGCGCCCCCTATAATTCACCCCTCCACTTT	CASSSSFGGAPYNSPLHF
.	.	TRBJ2-1	TRBV29-1	TGCAGCGTTGAAGATATCGGGCAGTTCTTC	CSVEDIGQFF
.	TRBD2	TRBJ2-7	TRBV20-1	TGCAGTGCTACAGGACGGGGGGGATACTACGAGCAGTACTTC	CSATGRGGYYEQYF
.	.	TRBJ2-1	TRBV29-1	TGCAGCATTGAGGATCTAGCTCCTGAGCAGTTCTTC	CSIEDLAPEQFF
.	TRBD2	TRBJ2-5	TRBV25-1	TGTGCCGGTACTCTGACTAGCGGGAGGGCCCTCCAAGAGACCCAGTACTTC	CAGTLTSGRALQETQYF
.	.	TRBJ2-5	TRBV7-2	TGTGCCAGCAGCTTAAATCTGGCTGTAGAGACCCAGTACTTC	CASSLNLAVETQYF
.	.	TRBJ1-2	TRBV9	TGTGCCAGCAGCGTAGTAAGGATGGGGACCTATGGCTACACCTTC	CASSVVRMGTYGYTF
.	.	TRBJ2-5	TRBV6-2/TRBV6-3	TGTGCCAGCAGTTACAACAGGGCGGGAGAGACCCAGTACTTC	CASSYNRAGETQYF
few	TRBD1	TRBJ1-2	TRBV20-1	TGCAGTGTAAGCCCCCCCACTGACAGGGCAGCTCTTAGTGGCTACACCTTC	CSVSPPTDRAALSGYTF
few	.	TRBJ2-3	TRBV7-6	TGTGCCAGCAGCTTCAGAGGGGGAGACGTAGGAACGCAGTATTTT	CASSFRGGDVGTQYF
.	.	TRBJ2-3	TRBV29-1	TGCAGCGTTCCCCCCAGGCAGGGCCCCCCAGATACGCAGTATTTT	CSVPPRQGPPDTQYF
.	.	TRBJ1-2	TRBV20-1	TGCAGTGCTAGAATAGCGCTTTTAGGTGGCTACACCTTC	CSARIALLGGYTF
.	.	TRBJ1-1	TRBV4-2	TGTGCCAGCAGCCAAGAAACGACCCGGGGGAACACTGAAGCTTTCTTT	CASSQETTRGNTEAFF
.	.	TRBJ2-7	TRBV7-9	TGTGTCAGTGGGGGGTGGGCCTACGAGCAGTACTTC	CVSGGWAYEQYF
few	TRBD1	TRBJ2-7	TRBV29-1	TGCAGCGTTGAAGTCAGGGGGAAGATAACGGGCTACGAGCAGTACTTC	CSVEVRGKITGYEQYF
.	TRBD1	TRBJ2-1	TRBV9	TGTGCCAGCAGCGTTCAGACAGGGGGCGGTTACGGGAATGAGCAGTTCTTC	CASSVQTGGGYGNEQFF
few	.	TRBJ2-3	TRBV29-1	TGCAGCGTTGATGGAGGTGTTACGCAGTATTTT	CSVDGGVTQYF
once	.	TRBJ2-3	TRBV4-1	TGCGCCAGCAGCCAAGATCCACCACCCCACGTGGCTCCTACAAGGGACACAGATACGCAGTATTTT	CASSQDPPPHVAPTRDTDTQYF
.	.	TRBJ2-1	TRBV9	TGTGCCAGCAGCGTAGATACGGGCTACAATGAGCAGTTCTTC	CASSVDTGYNEQFF
many	.	TRBJ2-7	TRBV20-1	TGCAGTGCTAGAGACCCGGAGGGGGTCCACGAGCAGTACTTC	CSARDPEGVHEQYF
.	.	TRBJ2-7	TRBV29-1	TGCAGCGTTGCGGTGACAGGAGCAGACGAGCAGTACTTC	CSVAVTGADEQYF
.	.	TRBJ2-5	TRBV7-2	TGTGCCAGCAGCTTAGTTCGCCTACGGGAGACCCAGTACTTC	CASSLVRLRETQYF
.	.	TRBJ2-5	TRBV4-1	TGCGCCAGCAGCCAAGACAGGAACAGAGGGGCAGAGACCCAGTACTTC	CASSQDRNRGAETQYF
once	TRBD1	TRBJ1-2	TRBV4-1	TGCGCCAGCAGCCAAGTAAGGACAGGGACCTATAGCTACACCTTC	CASSQVRTGTYSYTF
many	.	TRBJ2-7	TRBV20-1	TGCAGTGCTAGAGATCATTTGGAATACGAGCAGTACTTC	CSARDHLEYEQYF
few	.	TRBJ2-3	TRBV6-1	TGTGCCAGCAGTGAAGGGGAGGTTCAGCAGTATTTT	CASSEGEVQQYF
.	TRBD2	TRBJ2-5	TRBV7-2	TGTGCCAGCAGCTTAGCCCTGACTAGCGGTGAAGAGACCCAGTACTTC	CASSLALTSGEETQYF
.	.	TRBJ2-5	TRBV5-1	TGCGCCAGCAGCTTGAACAGGCAAGAGACCCAGTACTTC	CASSLNRQETQYF
many	.	TRBJ1-1	TRBV4-1	TGCGCCAGCAGCCAAGAGGGGGGAACTGAAGCTTTCTTT	CASSQEGGTEAFF
.	TRBD2	TRBJ2-7	TRBV4-1	TGCGCCAGCAGCCCTAGGACTAGCGGGAGGGCCGACTACGAGCAGTACTTC	CASSPRTSGRADYEQYF
.	.	TRBJ2-5	TRBV7-2	TGTGCCAGCAGCCCAAGCCAGGGAGTGGAGACCCAGTACTTC	CASSPSQGVETQYF
.	.	TRBJ2-4	TRBV4-3	TGCGCCAGCAGCCAAGATTCCGGAGCACTAGCCAAAAACATTCAGTACTTC	CASSQDSGALAKNIQYF
few	.	TRBJ2-5	TRBV20-1	TGCAGTGCTAGAGATTTTCGGGGAGAGACCCAGTACTTC	CSARDFRGETQYF
.	.	TRBJ2-4	TRBV28	TGTGCCAGCAGTTTGAGTGGACTCTTAGTAGAAGACATTCAGTACTTC	CASSLSGLLVEDIQYF
.	TRBD2	TRBJ2-3	TRBV12-3/TRBV12-4	TGTGCCAGCAGCCAAGGACTAGCGGGGGCTTCGGGAGATACGCAGTATTTT	CASSQGLAGASGDTQYF